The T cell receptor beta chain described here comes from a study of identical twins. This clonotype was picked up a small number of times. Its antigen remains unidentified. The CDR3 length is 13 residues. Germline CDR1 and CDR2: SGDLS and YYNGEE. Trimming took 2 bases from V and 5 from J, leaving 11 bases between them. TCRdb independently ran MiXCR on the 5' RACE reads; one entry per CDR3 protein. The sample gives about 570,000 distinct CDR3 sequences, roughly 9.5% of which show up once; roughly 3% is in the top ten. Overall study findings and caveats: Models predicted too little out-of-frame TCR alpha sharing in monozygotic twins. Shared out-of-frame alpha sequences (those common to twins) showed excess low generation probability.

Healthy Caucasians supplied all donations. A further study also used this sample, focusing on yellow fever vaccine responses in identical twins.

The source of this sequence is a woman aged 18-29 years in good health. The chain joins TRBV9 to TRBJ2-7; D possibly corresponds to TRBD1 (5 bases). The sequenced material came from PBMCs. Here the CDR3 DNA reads TGTGCCAGCAGCGTCCGGGTCAGGGACGAGCAGTACTTC. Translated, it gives CASSVRVRDEQYF.